The clone carrying this TCR beta chain has a handful of counts. The germline V gene has CDR1 SGHNT and CDR2 YYREEE (reference sequence). CDR3 size: 13 residues. V lost 4 bases and J 4 bases, leaving 9 bases between the germline ends. The sample is drawn from a study of cytomegalovirus exposure and HLA in healthy donors. The overall study: Roughly 180 million T cells yielded under 130 million unique TCR beta sequences in earlier analysis.

Primers for the PCR totalled 60 Vbeta and 13 Jbeta. Clones were sequenced by immunoSEQ multiplex PCR, and TCRdb holds only the in-frame ones, with some missing. The repertoire holds 210,000 or so clones, with about 83% as singletons. V usage is TRBV5-4 and J usage is TRBJ1-5; D is possibly TRBD1 (5 bases). The clonotype originates from a girl between 5 and 17 years old in good health and CMV-seronegative. The sequenced sample was PBMCs. CDR3 sequence reads: CASSQEGNQPQHF. In DNA, the CDR3 is TGTGCCAGCAGCCAGGAGGGGAATCAGCCCCAGCATTTT.